The clone carrying this T cell receptor (beta chain) was recorded many times. The time point denotes: after trial treatment. Regarding treatment: LDRT plus nivolumab, ipilimumab, low-dose cyclophosphamide and aspirin (RACIN trial). Each patient who was eligible had an advanced solid tumor with no tumor-infiltrating lymphocytes. The data belong to a study of low-dose radiotherapy and immunotherapy resistance in tumors. About the research overall: Every two weeks patients got nivolumab 240 mg flat dose, plus ipilimumab 1 mg/kg every six weeks, intravenously.

Alpha- and beta-chain coverage of first-strand cDNA came from TRAV- and TRBV-specific primers. PCR amplification of the TCRs was performed with Phusion for 20 PCR cycles, and it relied on a constant-region primer together with a V-primer adapter. Each CDR3 protein is one row after TCRdb ran MiXCR on the reads. Among 50,000 or so distinct CDR3 sequences, around 23% were seen once, and the ten largest hold 6% to 8.5%. V dropped 5 bases and J dropped 2 bases, with 13 bases sitting between them. CDR1 MNHNY and CDR2 SVGAGI come from the germline V gene (reference sequence). The CDR3 length is 14 residues.

Specimen: PBMCs, collected after low-dose radiotherapy plus immunotherapy. The clonotype originates from a male donor with prostate cancer. The chain carries TRBV6-6 and TRBJ2-7; D is undetermined. This CDR3 reads CASSRRQVPYEQYF. CDR3 DNA: TGTGCCAGCAGTCGGCGGCAGGTCCCCTACGAGCAGTACTTC.